A single sample is the source of the 30 T cell receptor beta chains below, sequenced in a study of post-analysis software for immune sequencing data. Study outcomes and limitations: Four to six TRBV segments (TRBV5-6, TRBV5-1 and TRBV20-1 among them) occurred more frequently in patients than in controls.

Prepared TCR beta cDNA libraries contained unique molecular identifiers. In TCRdb, the PCR reads were re-called with MiXCR into one record per CDR3 protein. The sample holds about 260,000 distinct CDR3 sequences, 36% seen once. These receptors' antigens are unknown. The sequenced material came from blood. The receptors originated from a girl aged 5-17 years with multiple sclerosis.

Worth noting for this clonotype: A read error may produce the germline difference seen at one junction end. The rearrangement joins TRBV20-1 to TRBJ2-7, with D perhaps TRBD2 (6 bases). CDR3 length: 15 residues. Germline V gene lookup returns CDR1 DFQATT and CDR2 SNEGSKA (reference sequence). The CDR3 spells CCARATGGPSYEQYF. CDR3 DNA sequence: TGCTGTGCTAGAGCGACCGGGGGTCCGTCCTACGAGCAGTACTTC.

A word on this clonotype: A much larger clone sits a single nucleotide away, making a read error possible. This rearrangement joins TRBV6-4 to TRBJ2-1; unclear D gene. The CDR3 is 14 residues long. CDR1 MRHNA and CDR2 SNTAGT come from the germline V gene. The CDR3 loop reads CAGSELGPGVEQFF. The CDR3 nucleotides read TGTGCCGGCAGTGAACTGGGCCCTGGGGTTGAGCAGTTCTTC.

About this clonotype: A single base separates this from a much larger clone, so it may be a read error. The chain uses TRBV29-1 and TRBJ2-3; no clear D gene. The germline CDR1 and CDR2 sequences are SQVTM and ANQGSEA. CDR3 length: 13 residues. Trimming pared 4 bases from V and 1 base from J, leaving 9 bases between. CDR3 region: CSVVGGGTDTQYF. CDR3 DNA sequence: TGCAGCGTTGTCGGCGGAGGCACAGATACGCAGTATTTT.

This chain joins TRBV5-1 and TRBJ2-3, with D tentatively TRBD2 (6 bases). From germline, CDR1 is SGHRS and CDR2 YFSETQ. V lost 0 bases and J 5 bases, leaving 13 bases between the germline ends. The CDR3 length is 15 residues. The CDR3 DNA is TGCGCCAGCAGCTTGGCCGGAGGGCAGGGAGATACGCAGTATTTT. Its translation is CASSLAGGQGDTQYF. Complete variable domain (other parts from reference TRBV5-1 and TRBJ2-3): KAGVTQTPRYLIKTRGQQVTLSCSPISGHRSVSWYQQTPGQGLQFLFEYFSETQRNKGNFPGRFSGRQFSNSRSEMNVSTLELGDSALYLCASSLAGGQGDTQYFGPGTRLTVL.

Details on this clonotype: This may be a read error, as it is one base from a much larger clone. CDR3 amino acids: CASSAGAGYEQYV. The CDR3 nucleotides are TGCGCCAGCAGCGCCGGAGCGGGCTACGAGCAGTACGTC. V usage is TRBV5-1 and J usage is TRBJ2-7, with D possibly TRBD2 on 6 matching bases. From germline, CDR1 is SGHRS and CDR2 YFSETQ. This CDR3 has 13 amino acids. The V end lost 4 bases, the J end lost 3 bases, and 11 bases lay between the germline ends.

This clonotype occurred many times. This chain connects TRBV9 to TRBJ1-2; D gene uncertain. Germline V gene lookup returns CDR1 SGDLS and CDR2 YYNGEE. CDR3 length: 17 residues. V lost 4 bases and J lost 0, with 19 bases in between. The chain's CDR3 is CASSPRGLGVANYGYTF. CDR3 nucleotides: TGTGCCAGCAGCCCAAGAGGGCTTGGCGTAGCTAACTATGGCTACACCTTC.

There are a few counts of this clonotype. This may be a read error, as it is one base from a much larger clone. The rearrangement joins TRBV6-1 to TRBJ1-2, with a possible D match to TRBD1 (6 bases). Germline V gene sequence: CDR1 MNHNS, CDR2 SASEGT. The CDR3 is made up of 17 amino acids. The V end lost 4 bases, the J end lost 8 bases, and 26 bases lay between the germline ends. As DNA, the CDR3 is TGTGCCAGCAGTGCCGGGGGGGCCGCTGATGCGACGGGGGGCTACACCTTC. This gives the protein CASSAGGAADATGGYTF.

V and J are TRBV5-1 and TRBJ2-4; a possible D gene is TRBD1 (6 bases). The CDR3 sequence is 15 residues long. V was pared by 4 bases and J by 0 bases, with 11 bases between. Germline CDR1 reads SGHRS; CDR2 reads YFSETQ. The chain's CDR3 is CASSPGQLAKNIQYF. The CDR3 nucleotides are TGCGCCAGCAGCCCGGGACAACTAGCCAAAAACATTCAGTACTTC.

This clonotype showed up many times. The chain uses TRBV6-1 and TRBJ2-7; D may be TRBD1 or TRBD2 (5 bases each). The V and J ends lost 4 bases and 2 bases respectively, with 18 bases between them. This CDR3 spans 16 amino acids. Germline V gene data show CDR1 as MNHNS and CDR2 as SASEGT. The CDR3 sequence: CASSVPRGQVTYEQYF. The CDR3 region has the DNA TGTGCCAGCAGTGTGCCCCGGGGCCAAGTGACCTACGAGCAGTACTTC.

As to this clonotype: A much larger clone differs from this one at a single base, so this may be a read error. The chain recombines TRBV7-3 with TRBJ1-2, with TRBD1 matching 7 bases. The V gene's germline CDR1 is SGHTA and CDR2 FQGTGA. CDR3 size: 14 residues. J gave up 8 bases and V 6 bases, and 12 bases lay outside the gene matches. CDR3 loop: CASSPGTEARGYTF. The CDR3 DNA reads as TGTGCCAGCAGTCCCGGGACAGAGGCGAGGGGCTACACCTTC.

This clonotype was found a few times. The chain employs TRBV20-1 and TRBJ2-2; D not certain. The V gene's germline CDR1 is DFQATT and CDR2 SNEGSKA (reference sequence). Trimming stripped 0 bases from V and 13 bases from J, with 12 bases between. CDR3 size: 12 residues. CDR3 protein: CSARDHPGTLFF. The CDR3, as DNA: TGCAGTGCTAGAGATCATCCCGGCACGCTGTTTTTT.

The CDR3 sequence is CSVVDPGQVSEQYF. The CDR3 nucleotides are TGCAGCGTTGTAGACCCCGGACAGGTGAGCGAGCAGTACTTC. The rearrangement uses TRBV29-1 and TRBJ2-7; 7 bases line up with TRBD1. Per the germline V gene, CDR1 is SQVTM and CDR2 is ANQGSEA. J lost 6 bases, V lost 4 bases, and 12 bases had no gene match. The CDR3 totals 14 residues.

At least ten counts were recorded for this clonotype. V usage is TRBV11-2 and J usage is TRBJ2-3; D is undetermined. The CDR3 is 13 amino acids. The V end was cut by 0 bases, the J end by 3 bases, with 4 bases between. Germline CDR1 reads SGHAT; CDR2 reads FQNNGV. This CDR3 reads CASSLEPTDTQYF. The CDR3 DNA reads TGTGCCAGCAGCTTAGAGCCGACAGATACGCAGTATTTT.

This clonotype occurred many times. The V gene is TRBV5-5, the J gene TRBJ2-7, with a possible D match to TRBD1 (6 bases). V was pared by 4 bases and J by 6 bases, with 17 bases between. The CDR3 totals 14 residues. Looked up from germline, CDR1 is SGHKS and CDR2 is YYEKEE (reference sequence). DNA of the CDR3: TGTGCCAGCAGCCCCCAGGGGATTGGGGCCGAGCAGTACTTC. Amino acids: CASSPQGIGAEQYF. Complete variable domain (other parts from reference TRBV5-5 and TRBJ2-7): DAGVTQSPTHLIKTRGQQVTLRCSPISGHKSVSWYQQVLGQGPQFIFQYYEKEERGRGNFPDRFSARQFPNYSSELNVNALLLGDSALYLCASSPQGIGAEQYFGPGTRLTVT.

This clonotype was seen ten or more times. The V and J genes are TRBV20-1 and TRBJ2-1; no reliable D call. The CDR3 totals 13 residues. CDR1 is DFQATT and CDR2 is SNEGSKA in the germline V gene (reference sequence). Trimming pared 3 bases from V and 1 base from J, leaving 7 bases between. The CDR3 bases are TGCAGTGCTAGGCCCTATTCCTACAATGAGCAGTTCTTC. As protein: CSARPYSYNEQFF.

This clonotype has ten or more counts. J is TRBJ2-1 and V is TRBV5-6, with 9 bases matching TRBD2. The V gene end was trimmed by 5 bases and the J gene end by 3 bases; junction bases not matched to a gene: 6. The CDR3 consists of 15 residues. Germline V CDR1 and CDR2: SGHDT, YYEEEE. CDR3 bases: TGTGCCAGCAGACCTCGGACTAGCGTCTACAATGAGCAGTTCTTC. Translated: CASRPRTSVYNEQFF. Looking up the rest from reference TRBV5-6 and TRBJ2-1 gives the full variable domain: DAGVTQSPTHLIKTRGQQVTLRCSPKSGHDTVSWYQQALGQGPQFIFQYYEEEERQRGNFPDRFSGHQFPNYSSELNVNALLLGDSALYLCASRPRTSVYNEQFFGPGTRLTVL.

The chain joins TRBV5-1 to TRBJ2-1; 9 bases map to TRBD2. The CDR3 contains 15 residues. With 1 base clipped from V and 5 bases from J, the junction kept 4 bases outside the gene matches. From germline, CDR1 is SGHRS and CDR2 YFSETQ. The CDR3 region has the DNA TGCGCCAGCAGCTTGCTGTCTAGCGGGAACAATGAGCAGTTCTTC. It yields the protein CASSLLSSGNNEQFF.

With respect to this clonotype: The junction shows a germline mismatch at one end, possibly a read error. The rearrangement uses TRBV7-2 and TRBJ1-4; D may be TRBD1 (5 bases). The CDR3 consists of 18 residues. Per germline, CDR1 SGHTA and CDR2 FQGNSA. CDR3 coding DNA: TGCGCCAGCAGCCCCGGGCCGGGGCAGGGTTTTCGAGATGGAAAACTGTTTTTT. Its protein is CASSPGPGQGFRDGKLFF.

The CDR3 nucleotides are TGCAGTGCTAAAAAGGGGAAAGGGCCCCTCCAGTATTTT. Protein product: CSAKKGKGPLQYF. The chain is built from TRBV20-1 and TRBJ2-3; D might be TRBD1 (5 bases). Germline CDR1 and CDR2: DFQATT and SNEGSKA (reference sequence). The CDR3 is 13 residues long. Deletions cut 4 bases from V and 12 bases from J, with 20 bases between.

This clonotype has ten or more counts. CDR3 sequence (DNA): TGTGCCAGCGAACAGGGGACCGGTGGCTACACCTTC. The encoded protein is CASEQGTGGYTF. This chain connects TRBV2 to TRBJ1-2, with 7 nucleotides matching TRBD1. Germline-derived CDR1 and CDR2 are SNHLY and FYNNEI. The CDR3 consists of 12 residues. V lost 8 bases to trimming and J lost 7 bases; unmatched junction nucleotides: 7. Looking up the rest from reference TRBV2 and TRBJ1-2 gives the full variable domain: EPEVTQTPSHQVTQMGQEVILRCVPISNHLYFYWYRQILGQKVEFLVSFYNNEISEKSEIFDDQFSVERPDGSNFTLKIRSTKLEDSAMYFCASEQGTGGYTFGSGTRLTVV.

The V gene is TRBV4-2, the J gene TRBJ1-1, with D unclear. This CDR3 region has 13 residues. CDR1 is LGHNA and CDR2 is YNFKEQ in the germline V gene. The V end lost 5 bases, the J end lost 4 bases, and 11 bases lay between the germline ends. Here the CDR3 reads CASSELKGTEAFF. The CDR3 nucleotides are TGTGCCAGCAGCGAACTCAAGGGCACTGAAGCTTTCTTT.

The sample holds many counts of this clonotype. The gene calls are TRBV15 and TRBJ2-4, with TRBD2 matching over 7 bases. V shed 5 bases and J 2 bases; nucleotides not matched to a gene: 9. Germline CDR1 LNHNV, CDR2 YYDKDF (reference sequence). The CDR3 length is 16 residues. The chain's CDR3 is CATSGPSRGSKNIQYF. In DNA, the CDR3 is TGTGCCACCAGCGGACCTTCGCGGGGGTCCAAAAACATTCAGTACTTC.

This clonotype came up many times. V is TRBV29-1 and J is TRBJ2-1, with 11 bases that match TRBD2. The J segment lost 8 bases and the V segment lost 6 bases, leaving 9 bases of the junction unmatched. This CDR3 spans 14 amino acids. Germline V gene lookup returns CDR1 SQVTM and CDR2 ANQGSEA. The CDR3 DNA is TGCAGCGTGTCACTAGCGGGAGTATCGGATGAGCAGTTCTTC. Translated: CSVSLAGVSDEQFF.

This chain joins TRBV2 and TRBJ1-2; TRBD1 is a possible D gene (5 bases). V dropped 3 bases and J dropped 5 bases, with 13 bases sitting between them. Germline V gene data show CDR1 as SNHLY and CDR2 as FYNNEI. The CDR3 length is 14 residues. This CDR3 is CASSDSGTAYGYTF. CDR3 DNA sequence: TGTGCCAGCAGTGATTCCGGGACGGCTTATGGCTACACCTTC.

This clonotype came up a few times. V usage is TRBV4-3 and J usage is TRBJ2-4; TRBD2 aligns across 7 bases. CDR3 size: 19 residues. Germline loops: CDR1 LGHNA, CDR2 YSLEER. Unmatched junction bases numbered 11, after V lost 0 bases and J lost 0 bases. In DNA, the CDR3 is TGCGCCAGCAGCCAAGATCTGGGCGGGAGTAATTTAGCCAAAAACATTCAGTACTTC. Translation gives CASSQDLGGSNLAKNIQYF.

About this clonotype itself: A read error may be the cause here, since a much bigger clone is one base away. This chain uses TRBV12-3 or TRBV12-4 with TRBJ1-4; TRBD1 matches 8 bases. Trimming at V came to 4 bases and at J to 5 bases, leaving 6 bases not matched to a gene. The CDR3 extends over 15 amino acids. The CDR3 DNA sequence: TGTGCCAGCAGTTCAACAGGGGGGATAAATGAAAAACTGTTTTTT. Amino acid sequence: CASSSTGGINEKLFF.

This clonotype was seen many times. V and J are TRBV6-5 and TRBJ1-2, with unresolved D. Trimming removed 2 bases from V and 8 bases from J, with 18 bases in between. CDR3 length equals 15 residues. Germline CDR1 and CDR2: MNHEY and SVGAGI. The CDR3 sequence is CASSYAGKVASGYTF. The CDR3, as DNA: TGTGCCAGCAGTTACGCAGGAAAGGTCGCTTCCGGCTACACCTTC.

This clonotype was recorded at least ten times. J is TRBJ1-1 and V is TRBV6-6; TRBD1 is a possible D gene (6 bases). This CDR3 spans 14 amino acids. Germline V gives CDR1 MNHNY, CDR2 SVGAGI (reference sequence). With 0 bases removed from V and 5 bases from J, the gap between germline ends came to 10 bases. The CDR3 sequence is CASSYSQGRTEAFF. The CDR3 DNA reads as TGTGCCAGCAGTTACTCTCAGGGGAGGACTGAAGCTTTCTTT.

At least ten counts were recorded for this clonotype. V gene TRBV29-1 combines with J gene TRBJ1-2; maybe TRBD1 (6 bases). Germline loops: CDR1 SQVTM, CDR2 ANQGSEA. Trimming cost V 5 bases and J 5 bases, with 15 bases left between them. CDR3 length: 13 amino acids. The CDR3 DNA is TGCAGCGTTCGGGACATCGGAGGTTATGGCTACACCTTC. The encoded protein is CSVRDIGGYGYTF. Drawing the rest from reference TRBV29-1 and TRBJ1-2, the complete variable domain is SAVISQKPSRDICQRGTSLTIQCQVDSQVTMMFWYRQQPGQSLTLIATANQGSEATYESGFVIDKFPISRPNLTFSTLTVSNMSPEDSSIYLCSVRDIGGYGYTFGSGTRLTVV.

The rearrangement links TRBV7-8 to TRBJ1-2; 10 bases align to TRBD1. Germline CDR1 SGHVS, CDR2 FQNEAQ. J was trimmed by 4 bases and V by 5 bases; bases with no gene match: 7. There are 15 residues in the CDR3. CDR3 loop: CASSIRTGGIYGYTF. The CDR3, as DNA: TGTGCCAGCAGCATCAGGACAGGGGGGATCTATGGCTACACCTTC. Full variable domain (remainder filled in from reference TRBV7-8 and TRBJ1-2): GAGVSQSPRYKVAKRGQDVALRCDPISGHVSLFWYQQALGQGPEFLTYFQNEAQLDKSGLPSDRFFAERPEGSVSTLKIQRTQQEDSAVYLCASSIRTGGIYGYTFGSGTRLTVV.